Following are 18 T cell receptor beta chains from one sample sequenced in a study of OX40 agonist ivuxolimab in advanced cancers. TCRdb's copy holds only in-frame clones and misses some; the assay was immunoSEQ multiplex PCR. This sample has 55,000 to 90,000 clones, with just over 85% found just once. The source material was CD4+ or CD8+ T cells sorted from blood, sampled in a trial of the OX40 agonist ivuxolimab. These receptor sequences come from an adult with an advanced solid tumor such as melanoma, head and neck, liver or kidney cancer.

V usage is TRBV7-2 and J usage is TRBJ1-1, with a weak D call TRBD1 (5 bases). Trimming took off 0 bases at V and 4 bases at J, with 15 bases between the two ends. Looked up from germline, CDR1 is SGHTA and CDR2 is FQGNSA. The CDR3 consists of 16 residues. The CDR3 sequence: CASSLAGGGRATEAFF. CDR3 DNA sequence: TGTGCCAGCAGCTTAGCTGGCGGGGGAAGGGCCACTGAAGCTTTCTTT.

The chain carries TRBV30 and TRBJ2-3; 8 bases align to TRBD2. CDR3 length: 15 residues. J was trimmed by 7 bases and V by 0 bases; bases with no gene match: 9. Germline lookup yields CDR1 GTSNPN and CDR2 SVGIG (reference sequence). CDR3 in DNA: TGTGCCTGGAGTGTTGGCGGGGGGCTCGGGAATACGCAGTATTTT. Its protein is CAWSVGGGLGNTQYF.

The chain carries TRBV10-1 and TRBJ2-1, with 9 positions matching TRBD2. V was pared by 4 bases and J by 0 bases, with 1 base of the junction left unmatched. CDR1 and CDR2 (germline): WNHNN, SYGVQD (reference sequence). The CDR3 totals 15 residues. CDR3 in DNA: TGCGCCAGCAGTGTTAGCGGGAGCTCCTACAATGAGCAGTTCTTC. This gives the protein CASSVSGSSYNEQFF.

This chain connects TRBV30 to TRBJ1-1, with D possibly being TRBD1 (6 bases). In germline, CDR1 is GTSNPN, CDR2 SVGIG (reference sequence). The length of the CDR3 is 13 residues. V lost 2 bases and J lost 5, with 12 bases in between. CDR3 protein: CAWSRQEGTEAFF. In nucleotides, the CDR3 is TGTGCCTGGAGTCGACAGGAGGGTACTGAAGCTTTCTTT.

In this sample, this clone turned up once. V and J are TRBV9 and TRBJ1-6; no clear D. Germline CDR1 reads SGDLS; CDR2 reads YYNGEE. Trimming left V 0 bases short and J 5 bases short, with 3 bases between. CDR3 length equals 13 residues. The CDR3 coding sequence is TGTGCCAGCAGCGTAGTTGATAATTCACCCCTCCACTTT. Protein: CASSVVDNSPLHF.

The chain has TRBV11-3 and TRBJ2-3; D is ambiguous. This CDR3 has 15 amino acids. The V gene's germline CDR1 is SGHNT and CDR2 YENEEA. Trimming removed 3 bases from V and 2 bases from J, with 12 bases in between. CDR3 sequence: CASSLDSGATDTQYF. CDR3 DNA: TGTGCCAGCAGCTTGGATTCCGGCGCCACAGATACGCAGTATTTT.

The chain uses TRBV5-4 and TRBJ1-1; the D gene is possibly TRBD1 (6 bases). This CDR3 contains 12 residues. Germline CDR1 reads SGHNT; CDR2 reads YYREEE (reference sequence). V was cut by 4 bases and J by 8 bases, with 12 bases left in between. The CDR3 DNA reads as TGTGCCAGCAGCGAAACCGGGACAGAAGCTTTCTTT. It encodes CASSETGTEAFF.

The chain links TRBV7-2 to TRBJ2-5; 10 bases match TRBD2. The J segment lost 2 bases and the V segment lost 5 bases, leaving 5 bases of the junction unmatched. The germline V gene encodes CDR1 SGHTA and CDR2 FQGNSA. The CDR3 is 15 residues long. CDR3 in amino acids: CASSISSGGQETQYF. CDR3 bases: TGTGCCAGCAGCATCTCTAGCGGGGGTCAAGAGACCCAGTACTTC.

In nucleotides, the CDR3 is TGTGCCAGCAGCCCCGGGACAGGGAATCAGCCCCAGCATTTT. Translated: CASSPGTGNQPQHF. This chain connects TRBV2 to TRBJ1-5; 9 nucleotides align to TRBD1. The V gene's germline CDR1 is SNHLY and CDR2 FYNNEI. The junction had 4 bases not matched to a gene; V was cut back by 6 bases and J by 4 bases. The CDR3 is 14 residues long.

V usage is TRBV30 and J usage is TRBJ2-7, with D perhaps being TRBD1 or TRBD2 (6 bases each). The germline V gene encodes CDR1 GTSNPN and CDR2 SVGIG (reference sequence). There are 13 residues in the CDR3. The V and J ends lost 5 bases and 3 bases respectively, with 14 bases between them. The CDR3 DNA sequence: TGTGCCTGGGGACAGCCGGGGGTCTACGAGCAGTACTTC. It encodes CAWGQPGVYEQYF.

This chain links TRBV2 with TRBJ2-1; 11 bases agree with TRBD2. Trimming took 7 bases from V and 8 from J; bases not matched to a gene: 13. The CDR3 extends over 16 amino acids. The germline gives CDR1 SNHLY, CDR2 FYNNEI. Written as DNA, the CDR3 is TGTGCCAGCACTGGGACTAGCGGACCCCAAAGGGATGAGCAGTTCTTC. Translation gives CASTGTSGPQRDEQFF.

The chain combines TRBV20-1 with TRBJ1-2; D unclear. This CDR3 is built from 10 residues. V lost 6 bases and J lost 8, with 10 bases in between. The germline CDR1 and CDR2 sequences are DFQATT and SNEGSKA (reference sequence). The CDR3 DNA sequence: TGCAGTGCCAGTTGGGAAGGCTACACCTTC. Translation gives CSASWEGYTF.

The DNA for the CDR3 is TGTGCCAGTAGTATAATGGGGGGAGATACGCAGTATTTT. Translated: CASSIMGGDTQYF. This chain uses TRBV19 with TRBJ2-3, with TRBD2 as a possible D gene (6 bases). The CDR3 covers 13 residues. The germline V gene encodes CDR1 LNHDA and CDR2 SQIVND (reference sequence). V lost 2 bases to trimming and J lost 5 bases, with 8 bases between them.

Details on this clone: The junction does not match germline at one end; this may be a read error. The chain joins TRBV13 to TRBJ2-7; TRBD2 matches 11 bases. CDR3 length: 14 residues. Per germline, CDR1 PRHDT and CDR2 FYEKMQ (reference sequence). The chain's CDR3 is CASRLAGGRYEQYF. The CDR3 DNA reads as TGTGCCAGCAGATTAGCGGGGGGGCGTTACGAGCAGTACTTC. Filled out from reference TRBV13 and TRBJ2-7, the complete variable domain reads AAGVIQSPRHLIKEKRETATLKCYPIPRHDTVYWYQQGPGQDPQFLISFYEKMQSDKGSIPDRFSAQQFSDYHSELNMSSLELGDSALYFCASRLAGGRYEQYFGPGTRLTVT.

V gene TRBV21-1 combines with J gene TRBJ2-2; TRBD1, the table's D call, lacks a check against the DNA. TRBV21-1 is shown as a pseudogene. This CDR3 has 15 amino acids. CDR3 in DNA: TGTGCCAGCAGCCCTCAGGGGGCTAACACCGGGGAGCTGTTTTTT. Translation gives CASSPQGANTGELFF.

V is TRBV7-3 and J is TRBJ2-5, with 8 bases lining up with TRBD2. The V segment lost 1 base and the J segment 5 bases; nucleotides outside the gene matches: 3. Germline V gene lookup returns CDR1 SGHTA and CDR2 FQGTGA. The CDR3 has 14 amino acids. The DNA of the CDR3 is TGTGCCAGCAGCTTAAATCCGGGAGGGGAGACCCAGTACTTC. It is translated as CASSLNPGGETQYF.

V and J are TRBV5-1 and TRBJ2-7; 9 bases fit TRBD2. After removal of 1 base from V and 3 bases from J, the junction contained 2 bases not matched to a gene. The CDR3 is 14 amino acids. Germline assignment: CDR1 SGHRS and CDR2 YFSETQ. CDR3 in DNA: TGCGCCAGCAGCTTGACTAGCGGGCACTACGAGCAGTACTTC. Its translation: CASSLTSGHYEQYF.

V and J are TRBV18 and TRBJ1-2, with D perhaps TRBD1 (6 bases). V was pared by 1 base and J by 0 bases, with 21 bases between. Germline V gene data show CDR1 as KGHSH and CDR2 as LQKENI. This CDR3 has 19 amino acids. CDR3 region: CASSPLSVSMTGPNYGYTF. The CDR3 bases are TGTGCCAGCTCACCACTATCTGTGTCCATGACAGGTCCTAACTATGGCTACACCTTC.